The next 30 T cell receptor beta chains were all read from a single sample in a study of cytomegalovirus exposure and HLA in healthy donors. The PCR ran on 60 Vbeta and 13 Jbeta primers. The protocol was immunoSEQ multiplex PCR, while the TCRdb copy is restricted to in-frame clones and leaves out a portion. The data contain a few hundred thousand clones, about 77% of them singletons. Sample: PBMCs. The receptor set was obtained from a woman in her twenties or thirties in good health and CMV-seronegative.

This CDR3 is CASTTITRQGNTEAFF. CDR3 nucleotide sequence: TGTGCCAGCACCACCATTACTAGACAGGGCAACACTGAAGCTTTCTTT. The rearrangement uses TRBV27 and TRBJ1-1; 7 positions match TRBD1. V lost 7 bases and J lost 2; bases outside the gene matches: 13. Per the germline V gene, CDR1 is MNHEY and CDR2 is SMNVEV (reference sequence). The CDR3 extends over 16 amino acids.

This chain joins TRBV27 and TRBJ2-3, with 12 bases matching TRBD2. The germline V gene encodes CDR1 MNHEY and CDR2 SMNVEV (reference sequence). Losses at the gene ends were 5 bases for V and 2 bases for J; bases not matched to a gene: 5. The CDR3 consists of 16 residues. The CDR3 reads CASSPGLAGTTDTQYF. The CDR3 DNA sequence: TGTGCCAGCAGTCCAGGACTAGCGGGGACCACAGATACGCAGTATTTT.

The V and J genes are TRBV2 and TRBJ1-2, with D hard to call. CDR3 length equals 16 residues. Germline CDR1 SNHLY, CDR2 FYNNEI. The V and J ends lost 8 bases and 0 bases respectively, with 19 bases between them. CDR3 sequence reads: CASRPRLREPNYGYTF. The CDR3 coding sequence is TGTGCCAGCCGCCCCCGTCTTAGAGAACCTAACTATGGCTACACCTTC.

J is TRBJ2-3 and V is TRBV6-5; 11 bases agree with TRBD2. Losses at the gene ends were 2 bases for V and 0 bases for J; bases not matched to a gene: 1. Germline V gene data show CDR1 as MNHEY and CDR2 as SVGAGI. The CDR3 sequence is 16 residues long. CDR3 residues: CASSYLAGGSTDTQYF. The CDR3 region has the DNA TGTGCCAGCAGTTACCTAGCGGGGGGTAGCACAGATACGCAGTATTTT.

A few counts support this clone. The chain uses TRBV21-1 and TRBJ2-4; the table gives TRBD2 as D, unverified against the DNA. TRBV21-1 is given as a pseudogene. The CDR3 covers 16 residues. CDR3 DNA sequence: TGTGCCAGCAGCTCTCCGCGCTCCCGAGGCAAAAACATTCAGTACTTC. This translates into CASSSPRSRGKNIQYF.

The chain links TRBV18 to TRBJ1-2; a weak D match, TRBD1 (6 bases). Per germline, CDR1 KGHSH and CDR2 LQKENI. This CDR3 is 15 amino acids long. Trimming removed 1 base at V and 4 bases at J, with 13 bases between. The chain's CDR3 is CASSPRDRILYGYTF. The CDR3, as DNA: TGTGCCAGCTCACCACGAGACAGGATACTCTATGGCTACACCTTC.

This clone was picked up a small number of times. The genes are TRBV13 and TRBJ1-2; D gene ambiguous. The ends were cut back, 7 bases at V and 3 bases at J, with 12 bases in the middle. Germline V gives CDR1 PRHDT, CDR2 FYEKMQ (reference sequence). This CDR3 has 13 residues. The CDR3 nucleotides read TGTGCCAGCAACGTGGGTAGCGACTATGGCTACACCTTC. It yields the protein CASNVGSDYGYTF.

The chain joins TRBV6-6 to TRBJ2-2, with a possible D match to TRBD2 (5 bases). Trimming pared 0 bases from V and 4 bases from J, leaving 6 bases between. There are 14 residues in the CDR3. Germline V gene sequence: CDR1 MNHNY, CDR2 SVGAGI (reference sequence). CDR3 sequence reads: CASSYSRGTGELFF. The CDR3 nucleotides read TGTGCCAGCAGTTACTCTCGGGGCACCGGGGAGCTGTTTTTT.

The chain joins TRBV5-1 to TRBJ2-7; TRBD2 agrees at 8 bases. The CDR3 has 14 amino acids. After removal of 4 bases from V and 3 bases from J, the junction contained 6 bases not matched to a gene. Germline assignment: CDR1 SGHRS and CDR2 YFSETQ. The DNA of the CDR3 is TGCGCCAGCAGCGGGGCGGGGGGTAACTACGAGCAGTACTTC. It codes for CASSGAGGNYEQYF.

The chain couples TRBV19 to TRBJ1-4; perhaps TRBD1 as D (6 bases). Trimming removed 7 bases from V and 4 bases from J, with 16 bases in between. There are 15 residues in the CDR3. Per germline, CDR1 LNHDA and CDR2 SQIVND (reference sequence). The CDR3 spells CASMAGASGNEKLFF. In DNA, the CDR3 is TGTGCCAGTATGGCAGGGGCGTCGGGTAATGAAAAACTGTTTTTT.

The chain carries TRBV11-2 and TRBJ2-7; TRBD1 agrees at 10 bases. Looked up from germline, CDR1 is SGHAT and CDR2 is FQNNGV. The CDR3 is 14 residues long. Trimming cost V 5 bases and J 9 bases; bases outside gene matches: 10. In DNA form, the CDR3 reads TGTGCCAGCAGCCTGGGACAGGGGCCGCTGACGCAGTACTTC. Protein product: CASSLGQGPLTQYF.

The chain carries TRBV7-2 and TRBJ2-1; tentatively, D is TRBD1 (6 bases). CDR3 size: 15 residues. V was shortened by 5 bases and J by 6 bases, with 17 bases between the two germline ends. Germline V gene sequence: CDR1 SGHTA, CDR2 FQGNSA. CDR3 DNA sequence: TGTGCCAGCAGCCATGGGGGCAGTCGGTTCAATGAGCAGTTCTTC. Translation gives CASSHGGSRFNEQFF.

The chain has TRBV4-2 and TRBJ2-3, with D hard to call. The germline V gene has CDR1 LGHNA and CDR2 YNFKEQ. CDR3 length equals 16 residues. Trimming stripped 4 bases from V and 0 bases from J, with 14 bases between. The CDR3 here is CASSLTGGTSTDTQYF. CDR3 nucleotide sequence: TGTGCCAGCAGCCTCACCGGCGGAACTAGCACAGATACGCAGTATTTT.

This rearrangement joins TRBV7-6 to TRBJ1-2; D may be TRBD1 (5 bases). V lost 4 bases, J lost 4 bases, and 19 bases lay in between. Germline V gene sequence: CDR1 SGHVS, CDR2 FNYEAQ. The CDR3 consists of 16 residues. CDR3 nucleotide sequence: TGTGCCAGCAGCTCCCATCTAACCAGGGTCGGCTATGGCTACACCTTC. Translating it yields CASSSHLTRVGYGYTF.

The chain recombines TRBV2 with TRBJ1-1, with TRBD1 identical over 8 bases. With 3 bases clipped from V and 11 bases from J, the junction kept 8 bases outside the gene matches. The CDR3 has 13 amino acids. Looked up from germline, CDR1 is SNHLY and CDR2 is FYNNEI. The DNA for the CDR3 is TGTGCCAGCAGTGACAGGGGGCGGAGATTCGCTTTCTTT. Protein sequence: CASSDRGRRFAFF.

In its sample, this clone was seen once. V usage is TRBV5-1 and J usage is TRBJ1-5; D is possibly TRBD1 (5 bases). The V end lost 0 bases, the J end lost 2 bases, and 12 bases lay between the germline ends. The CDR3 has 16 residues. Germline V gene data show CDR1 as SGHRS and CDR2 as YFSETQ. The CDR3 spells CASSLGTSWGNQPQHF. DNA for the CDR3: TGCGCCAGCAGCTTGGGGACATCCTGGGGCAATCAGCCCCAGCATTTT.

This clone was found a few times. The V gene is TRBV28, the J gene TRBJ2-7, with TRBD1 as a possible D gene (5 bases). The CDR3 has 14 amino acids. V was trimmed by 3 bases and J by 4 bases, leaving 13 bases between them. Germline CDR1 reads MDHEN; CDR2 reads SYDVKM. CDR3 sequence: CASSFSFQGYEQYF. The CDR3 DNA is TGTGCCAGCAGTTTCTCTTTCCAGGGATACGAGCAGTACTTC.

This clone was counted once. The J gene is TRBJ2-7, the V gene TRBV11-2; TRBD1 agrees at 7 bases. V gave up 1 base and J gave up 4 bases; unmatched junction bases: 7. Germline lookup yields CDR1 SGHAT and CDR2 FQNNGV. The CDR3 totals 15 residues. The CDR3 is CASSLGTGEFYEQYF. CDR3 nucleotides: TGTGCCAGCAGCTTAGGAACAGGGGAATTTTACGAGCAGTACTTC.

This chain uses TRBV20-1 with TRBJ1-1; D perhaps matches TRBD1 (6 bases). The V gene lost 3 bases and the J gene lost 8 bases, with 7 bases spanning the gap. The CDR3 sequence is 10 residues long. Germline assignment: CDR1 DFQATT and CDR2 SNEGSKA (reference sequence). Written as DNA, the CDR3 is TGCAGTGCTAGGGACAGAGAAGCTTTCTTT. This gives the protein CSARDREAFF.

This chain joins TRBV13 and TRBJ2-5; tentative D call: TRBD1 (5 bases). Germline V CDR1 and CDR2: PRHDT, FYEKMQ (reference sequence). CDR3 length: 13 amino acids. V lost 1 base to trimming and J lost 4 bases, with 7 bases between them. The CDR3 sequence: CASSLAGAETQYF. The CDR3, as DNA: TGTGCCAGCAGCTTAGCTGGGGCAGAGACCCAGTACTTC.

The chain uses TRBV6-1 and TRBJ2-7, with D tentatively TRBD1 (5 bases). Trimming pared 7 bases from V and 5 bases from J, leaving 15 bases between. Germline V lookup: CDR1 MNHNS, CDR2 SASEGT. The CDR3 length is 13 residues. CDR3: CASTELGANEQYF. The CDR3 DNA reads as TGTGCCAGCACCGAGCTAGGGGCCAACGAGCAGTACTTC.

This clone showed up just once. The J gene is TRBJ2-7, the V gene TRBV6-5, with D possibly being TRBD2 (5 bases). V lost 5 bases and J lost 6, with 20 bases in between. The CDR3 extends over 15 amino acids. The germline gives CDR1 MNHEY, CDR2 SVGAGI. The CDR3, as DNA: TGTGCCAGCAGTAGGAGCAGCGCAGGAGCGGCCGAGCAGTACTTC. It specifies CASSRSSAGAAEQYF.

This chain joins TRBV4-1 and TRBJ2-1, with 8 nucleotides matching TRBD1. CDR1 is MGHRA, CDR2 YSYEKL, per germline. This CDR3 is built from 14 residues. With V trimmed by 10 bases and J by 8 bases, 13 bases remained unmatched. The CDR3 spells CATMKGQGYDEQFF. As DNA, the CDR3 is TGCGCCACTATGAAAGGACAGGGATATGATGAGCAGTTCTTC.

This clone showed up just a few times. J is TRBJ2-7 and V is TRBV7-9; 7 bases line up with TRBD2. Germline V lookup: CDR1 SEHNR, CDR2 FQNEAQ (reference sequence). The CDR3 is 17 amino acids. V lost 5 bases and J lost 6; bases outside the gene matches: 19. CDR3 residues: CASSALGALAVGGEQYF. The DNA for the CDR3 is TGTGCCAGCAGCGCATTAGGGGCCCTAGCGGTGGGGGGCGAGCAGTACTTC. The entire variable domain, with the rest obtained from reference TRBV7-9 and TRBJ2-7, is as follows: DTGVSQNPRHKITKRGQNVTFRCDPISEHNRLYWYRQTLGQGPEFLTYFQNEAQLEKSRLLSDRFSAERPKGSFSTLEIQRTEQGDSAMYLCASSALGALAVGGEQYFGPGTRLTVT.

The CDR3 spells CASSYPGWGDTEAFF. CDR3 sequence (DNA): TGTGCCAGCAGTTACCCAGGGTGGGGGGACACTGAAGCTTTCTTT. V and J are TRBV6-6 and TRBJ1-1; D possibly corresponds to TRBD1 (5 bases). Per the germline V gene, CDR1 is MNHNY and CDR2 is SVGAGI (reference sequence). The CDR3 has 15 amino acids. V lost 2 bases, J lost 3 bases, and 13 bases lay in between.

The rearrangement joins TRBV6-1 to TRBJ2-7, with a tentative D call TRBD2 (6 bases). The CDR3 runs to 13 residues. Germline CDR1 and CDR2: MNHNS and SASEGT. V dropped 8 bases and J dropped 2 bases, with 13 bases sitting between them. The CDR3 loop is CASRGAGPYEQYF. The CDR3 coding sequence is TGTGCCAGCCGAGGGGCGGGACCCTACGAGCAGTACTTC.

On this clone itself: At one end, the junction sequence differs from germline, possibly due to a read error. J is TRBJ2-3 and V is TRBV7-7, with TRBD1 identical over 9 bases. Looked up from germline, CDR1 is SSHAT and CDR2 is FNYEAQ (reference sequence). The CDR3 runs to 16 residues. In DNA, the CDR3 is TGTGCTAGCAGCTCCGGGACAGGGTTGCAAACAGATACGCAGTATTTT. It specifies CASSSGTGLQTDTQYF.

This chain's CDR3 is CASSTRGGGGGAIETQYF. The CDR3 DNA follows: TGCGCCAGCAGCACGCGGGGAGGTGGCGGGGGGGCTATTGAGACCCAGTACTTC. V and J are TRBV4-1 and TRBJ2-5; 9 bases are shared with TRBD2. The CDR3 totals 18 residues. With V trimmed by 5 bases and J by 5 bases, 18 bases remained unmatched. Germline-derived CDR1 and CDR2 are MGHRA and YSYEKL.

CDR3 in amino acids: CASSVGPSGSRNEQFF. CDR3 in DNA: TGTGCCAGCAGCGTAGGACCTAGCGGGAGCCGTAATGAGCAGTTCTTC. The chain carries TRBV9 and TRBJ2-1; the match to TRBD2 covers 10 bases. The trim removed 0 bases at V and 7 bases at J, leaving 7 bases unmatched. Germline CDR1 and CDR2: SGDLS and YYNGEE. This CDR3 is 16 amino acids long.

The V gene is TRBV5-1, the J gene TRBJ2-5; possible D gene TRBD1, 5 bases. The assigned J gene may be wrong: the sequence end matches TRBJ2-7 better. This CDR3 contains 17 residues. Per the germline V gene, CDR1 is SGHRS and CDR2 is YFSETQ. The CDR3 loop is CASSWAPRQPPPYEQYF. CDR3 DNA: TGCGCCAGCAGCTGGGCCCCGAGACAGCCACCTCCCTACGAGCAGTACTTC.